This paragraph covers one T cell receptor beta chain sequence. Its antigen is unknown. This record comes from a study of monozygotic twins with inflammatory bowel disease. TCRdb reprocessed the 5' RACE reads; each CDR3 protein has one entry and no DNA is given. The table gives about 210,000 distinct CDR3 sequences; the top ten clones make up around 1.5% of it. Study findings and constraints: Versus healthy twins, IBD patients showed fewer clonotypes shared with others, especially with disease activity. Among IBD patients, TCRbeta diversity (inverse Simpson) was lower than in healthy co-twins.

The specimen was blood. The sequence was collected from a human donor with ulcerative colitis or Crohn's disease, or a healthy co-twin of an affected twin (not recorded which).

The CDR3 sequence: CASSRDRGGETQYF. This chain uses TRBV12-3 or TRBV12-4 with TRBJ2-5; TCRdb's assignment of TRBD1 cannot be checked, as there is no DNA. The CDR3 totals 14 residues.